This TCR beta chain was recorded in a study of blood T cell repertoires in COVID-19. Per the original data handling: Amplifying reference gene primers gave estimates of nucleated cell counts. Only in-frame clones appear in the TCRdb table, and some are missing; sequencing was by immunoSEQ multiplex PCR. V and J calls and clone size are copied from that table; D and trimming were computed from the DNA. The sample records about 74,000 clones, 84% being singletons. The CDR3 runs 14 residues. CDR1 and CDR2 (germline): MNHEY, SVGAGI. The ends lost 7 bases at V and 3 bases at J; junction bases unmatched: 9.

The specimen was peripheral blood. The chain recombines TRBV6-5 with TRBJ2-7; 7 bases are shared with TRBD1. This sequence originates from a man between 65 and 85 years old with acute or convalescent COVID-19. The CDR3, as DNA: TGTGCCAGCACCCTGAGGACAGGTAGCTACGAGCAGTACTTC. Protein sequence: CASTLRTGSYEQYF.